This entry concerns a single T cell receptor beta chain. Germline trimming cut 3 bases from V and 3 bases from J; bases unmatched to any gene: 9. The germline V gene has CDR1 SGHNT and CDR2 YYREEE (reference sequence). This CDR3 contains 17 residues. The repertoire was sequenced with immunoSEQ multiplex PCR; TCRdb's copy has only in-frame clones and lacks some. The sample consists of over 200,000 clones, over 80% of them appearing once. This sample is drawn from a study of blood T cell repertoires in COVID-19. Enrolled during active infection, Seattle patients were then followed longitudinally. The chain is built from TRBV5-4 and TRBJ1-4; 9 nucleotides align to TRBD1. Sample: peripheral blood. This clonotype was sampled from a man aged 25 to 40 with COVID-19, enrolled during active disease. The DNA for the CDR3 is TGTGCCAGCAGCTCTAAGACAGGGGGAAGGGCTAATGAAAAACTGTTTTTT. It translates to CASSSKTGGRANEKLFF.